The present T cell receptor beta chain was sequenced within a study of OX40 agonist ivuxolimab in advanced cancers. Study results and limitations: The antigens recognized by the expanded peripheral T cells, that is their antigen specificity, were not determined.

This clone was seen a single time. Antigen unknown. The germline V gene has CDR1 LGHNA and CDR2 YNFKEQ. V shed 2 bases, J shed 9 bases, and the junction held 5 bases outside the gene matches. CDR3 length equals 14 residues. The table came from immunoSEQ multiplex PCR; TCRdb's copy has only in-frame clones and leaves some out. The sample yields under 50,000 clones, about nine tenths seen once. The investigators sampled blood at baseline, at cycle 4 day 1, and at cycle 7 day 1. Source: CD4+ or CD8+ T cells sorted from blood, taken in a trial of the OX40 agonist ivuxolimab. This sequence originates from an adult with an advanced solid tumor such as melanoma, head and neck, liver or kidney cancer. The chain combines TRBV4-2 with TRBJ2-1, with 9 bases matching TRBD2. The CDR3 region has the DNA TGTGCCAGCAGCCAACCAACACTAGCGGGTGAGCAGTTCTTC. Protein: CASSQPTLAGEQFF.